This T cell receptor beta chain was identified during a study of blood T cells in healthy people across ages (dated by TCRdb to about 2015). The study in broad terms: In model experiments, template switching captured roughly one uniquely barcoded TCR beta cDNA molecule for every two T cells. To track age-related changes in TCR beta repertoire diversity, the study relied on deep sequencing normalized with unique cDNA molecular identifiers. The donors were split into four age groups: young (average about 16 years), middle-aged (39), aged (62) and long-lived (over 80). Donors of different ages were randomly distributed across sequencing lanes to avoid experimental bias. The study analyzed two additional independent replicas of 1 million unique cDNA reads from the same blood draw for two donors, one aged 18 to 29 and one aged 80 or older.

As for this clonotype: Its target antigen remains unknown. Base qualities are not provided; no much larger clone lies one nucleotide away.

The donors were around 39 Caucasian individuals from Russia, aged 6 to 90 years, who were systemically healthy. Approximately 11 milliliters of peripheral blood were drawn from each donor into EDTA-treated Vacutainer tubes. PBMCs were isolated by Ficoll-Paque density-gradient centrifugation, with at least 7 million obtained per sample. Trizol reagent was used to extract total RNA from the PBMCs, yielding at least 5.5 micrograms per sample. For every donor, flow cytometry on a PBMC aliquot measured the percentage of naive CD45RAhigh/CD27high T cells. Libraries were prepared through 5' RACE. Instrument on record: Illumina HiSeq 2500. The second PCR ran for about 6 to 12 cycles and used a J-beta primer mix along with a sample-barcoded 5' primer. Each TCR beta cDNA molecule received a unique molecular identifier from a template-switch 5' adaptor carrying 12 random nucleotides. Each sample yielded at least 3 million CDR3-containing paired-end reads. The Mint cDNA synthesis kit, primed by a TRBC-specific oligonucleotide, was used to synthesize first-strand cDNA from all RNA. All cDNA was treated with uracil-DNA glycosylase and then went through a first 18-cycle PCR with the universal primers M1SS and BC2_uni_R. The original methods were these. For normalization, 1 million high-quality reads, each with a distinct molecular identifier, were randomly selected from each sample. Reads with shared molecular identifiers were discarded instead of being binned into consensus sequences. MiTCR, with a Q25 quality threshold and the strictest error-elimination algorithm, was used for CDR3 identification, clonotype clustering and error correction. A nonparametric unseen species model using Euler transformation provided a lower-bound estimate of total TCR beta diversity. In-frame beta chains were kept once TCRdb had trimmed the public reads at Q25 with fastp and called clones with MiXCR. Entries are consolidated by CDR3 protein sequence, retaining the most common genes and DNA. The V and J calls, along with clone size, are taken from TCRdb and not from the paper's own processing. The sample table holds over 700,000 distinct CDR3 sequences, of which roughly 50% were seen once. The ten largest clones capture approximately 40% of the sample.

Measured from the cysteine to the phenylalanine, the CDR3 is 15 residues long. The DNA shown is the 45-base CDR3, in frame from base 1. The germline V and J ends show losses of 5 bases and 1 base respectively, and no gene match explains 11 bases of the junction. Per the germline V gene (reference sequence), DFQATT is the CDR1 and SNEGSKA is the CDR2. On the study overall, not on this receptor specifically: Observed TCR beta diversity per million T cells fell roughly linearly with age, and a significant reduction was already apparent by age around 39. Estimates of total diversity based on one million sequenced T cells were considered lower bounds and underestimates. Because donor CMV infection status was unknown, age-related changes in expanded clonotypes were potentially confounded. Observed TCR beta diversity correlated strongly with the percentage of naive T cells measured by flow cytometry. Because profiling used bulk unsorted PBMCs, naive and antigen-experienced compartments could not be compared conclusively. Compared with the aged group, the long-lived group had more naive CD4+ T cells, fewer expanded clones and increased TCR diversity, suggesting age selection.

Here the chain combines TRBV20-1 and TRBJ2-7; 7 nucleotides in the junction match TRBD2. The sequenced sample was blood. This sequence originates from a man aged 80 or over in good health. The nucleotide sequence reads as follows: TGCAGTGCTCACAACCCCAGCGGGGCTTCCTACGAGCAGTACTTC. Its protein reads: CSAHNPSGASYEQYF.